This T cell receptor beta chain derives from a study of regulatory T cells in long-lasting Graves disease. Overall study results and limits: Persistent disease was associated with favored TRBV28 usage and with favored use of TRBJ1-2 and TRBJ2-5.

In germline, CDR1 is MDHEN, CDR2 SYDVKM. Trimming stripped 1 base from V and 2 bases from J, with 11 bases between. This CDR3 is 15 amino acids long. The sample holds many counts of this clonotype. Its target is unknown. With iRepertoire HTBI primers and Arm-PCR of CDR3 regions, TCR beta libraries were built. TCRdb re-analysed the multiplex PCR reads in MiXCR, keeping a single row per CDR3 protein. Of 450,000 or so distinct CDR3 sequences in the sample, roughly 23% were seen once. Described time point: persistent/refractory GD, antithyroid drugs over 5 years with positive TRAb. PBMC RNA served as the TCR library source.

This rearrangement joins TRBV28 to TRBJ2-5, with D possibly TRBD1 on 5 matching bases. The source material was peripheral blood mononuclear cells (PBMCs), sampled when the disease was refractory, from a patient treated with antithyroid drugs. This receptor was identified in a female donor with Graves disease. Here the CDR3 reads CASSLYPGNQETQYF. The DNA for the CDR3 is TGTGCCAGCAGTTTATACCCAGGGAATCAAGAGACCCAGTACTTC.